The 32 T cell receptor beta chains in this list originate from one sample, sequenced in a study of post-analysis software for immune sequencing data. General study points: Controls had lower frequencies than patients of roughly five TRBV segments, which included TRBV5-6, TRBV5-1 and TRBV20-1.

Prepared TCR beta cDNA libraries contained unique molecular identifiers. TCRdb independently ran MiXCR on the PCR reads; one entry per CDR3 protein. The sample lists roughly 650,000 distinct CDR3 sequences; approximately 60% were seen once. These TCRs are of unknown antigen specificity. Sequenced input: blood. These receptors originate from a girl between 2 and 10 years old with multiple sclerosis.

In this sample, this clonotype turned up a few times. This CDR3 reads CASSESEGRVETQYF. As DNA, the CDR3 is TGTGCCAGCAGTGAATCGGAGGGGCGGGTTGAGACCCAGTACTTC. The chain employs TRBV25-1 and TRBJ2-5, with D perhaps matching TRBD2 (6 bases). The CDR3 is 15 residues long. CDR1 and CDR2 from the germline V gene are MGHDK and SYGVNS. V gave up 1 base and J gave up 5 bases, with 14 bases separating them.

The chain joins TRBV4-3 to TRBJ2-1, with 8 bases aligning to TRBD2. V dropped 0 bases and J dropped 5; count of bases not matched to a gene: 9. From germline, CDR1 is LGHNA and CDR2 YSLEER. The CDR3 covers 17 residues. CDR3 DNA sequence: TGCGCCAGCAGCCAAGATCCTCACGGGGGGGCAAACAATGAGCAGTTCTTC. Its protein is CASSQDPHGGANNEQFF.

This chain joins TRBV5-1 and TRBJ2-1; TRBD1 aligns across 11 bases. The germline V gene has CDR1 SGHRS and CDR2 YFSETQ. The CDR3 is 16 residues long. J gave up 6 bases and V 2 bases, and 7 bases lay outside the gene matches. The CDR3 nucleotides are TGCGCCAGCAGCTTTATTGGACAGGGGGCGGGCAATGAGCAGTTCTTC. Residues: CASSFIGQGAGNEQFF.

This clonotype was recorded once. This sequence joins TRBV5-1 and TRBJ2-1, with 9 bases that match TRBD1. Looked up from germline, CDR1 is SGHRS and CDR2 is YFSETQ. V lost 0 bases and J lost 10; bases outside the gene matches: 11. The CDR3 sequence is 16 residues long. Here the CDR3 DNA reads TGCGCCAGCAGCTTGGGGCCAGGGACAGGGCATGGGGAGCAGTTCTTC. This gives the protein CASSLGPGTGHGEQFF.

J is TRBJ2-3 and V is TRBV4-3; D may match TRBD1 or TRBD2 (5 bases each). Germline CDR1 reads LGHNA; CDR2 reads YSLEER. The CDR3 covers 16 residues. The ends were cut back, 0 bases at V and 4 bases at J, with 14 bases in the middle. The CDR3 region is CASSQDEGPRSDTQYF. As DNA, the CDR3 is TGCGCCAGCAGCCAAGATGAGGGGCCAAGGTCAGATACGCAGTATTTT.

This clonotype has more than one count but fewer than ten. The chain employs TRBV15 and TRBJ2-1; D gene uncertain. CDR3 length equals 10 residues. Germline V CDR1 and CDR2: LNHNV, YYDKDF (reference sequence). V was trimmed by 8 bases and J by 6 bases, leaving 5 bases between them. CDR3 amino acids: CATGLNEQFF. The CDR3 nucleotides are TGTGCCACCGGTCTCAATGAGCAGTTCTTC. Looking up the rest from reference TRBV15 and TRBJ2-1 gives the full variable domain: DAMVIQNPRYQVTQFGKPVTLSCSQTLNHNVMYWYQQKSSQAPKLLFHYYDKDFNNEADTPDNFQSRRPNTSFCFLDIRSPGLGDTAMYLCATGLNEQFFGPGTRLTVL.

The rearrangement links TRBV29-1 to TRBJ1-5; maybe TRBD1 (6 bases). V was trimmed by 6 bases and J by 1 base, leaving 10 bases between them. The CDR3 sequence is 13 residues long. The germline V gene encodes CDR1 SQVTM and CDR2 ANQGSEA. Here the CDR3 reads CSVVGQSNQPQHF. CDR3 DNA: TGCAGCGTCGTCGGACAGAGCAATCAGCCCCAGCATTTT.

This clonotype was counted a few times. The V gene is TRBV27, the J gene TRBJ2-1, with 10 bases that match TRBD2. The trim removed 3 bases at V and 9 bases at J, leaving 11 bases unmatched. The CDR3 is made up of 16 amino acids. Germline V gives CDR1 MNHEY, CDR2 SMNVEV (reference sequence). The DNA for the CDR3 is TGTGCCAGCAGTTTCGGCAGCGGGGGGGCCGATTCTGAGCAGTTCTTC. It translates to CASSFGSGGADSEQFF.

This chain connects TRBV12-3 or TRBV12-4 to TRBJ1-2, with 9 bases aligning to TRBD1. V was clipped by 6 bases and J by 3 bases; unmatched bases: 8. The CDR3 extends over 15 amino acids. The CDR3 protein is CASSAAGQGDYGYTF. CDR3 nucleotide sequence: TGTGCCAGCAGCGCCGCGGGACAGGGAGACTATGGCTACACCTTC.

V gene TRBV7-2 combines with J gene TRBJ1-1; D gene ambiguous. The length of the CDR3 is 13 residues. Germline V gene data show CDR1 as SGHTA and CDR2 as FQGNSA. V was pared by 7 bases and J by 2 bases, with 11 bases between. CDR3 in amino acids: CASKSRINTEAFF. In nucleotides, the CDR3 is TGTGCCAGCAAGAGCAGGATAAACACTGAAGCTTTCTTT. The full variable domain, its missing parts supplied by reference TRBV7-2 and TRBJ1-1, is GAGVSQSPSNKVTEKGKDVELRCDPISGHTALYWYRQSLGQGLEFLIYFQGNSAPDKSGLPSDRFSAERTGGSVSTLTIQRTQQEDSAVYLCASKSRINTEAFFGQGTRLTVV.

The J gene is TRBJ2-5, the V gene TRBV29-1; D is possibly TRBD2 (6 bases). V was trimmed by 7 bases and J by 1 base, leaving 7 bases between them. Germline lookup yields CDR1 SQVTM and CDR2 ANQGSEA. The CDR3 spans 11 residues. CDR3 loop: CSAEGQETQYF. The CDR3 DNA reads as TGCAGCGCGGAGGGCCAAGAGACCCAGTACTTC.

The V and J genes are TRBV6-2 or TRBV6-3 and TRBJ2-3; D gene ambiguous. This CDR3 has 15 residues. V lost 6 bases and J lost 4, with 17 bases in between. Germline CDR1 is MNHEY and CDR2 is SVGEGT. The CDR3 sequence: CASSPAGGPADTQYF. The CDR3 coding sequence is TGTGCCAGCAGCCCTGCTGGTGGGCCGGCAGATACGCAGTATTTT.

The rearrangement links TRBV19 to TRBJ1-5; 7 positions match TRBD1. CDR1 and CDR2 (germline): LNHDA, SQIVND (reference sequence). Trimming took 6 bases from V and 4 from J; bases not matched to a gene: 12. This CDR3 contains 16 residues. The CDR3 coding sequence is TGTGCCAGTAGAGTGGTCCGGGACAGCGAAAATCAGCCCCAGCATTTT. It encodes CASRVVRDSENQPQHF. Variable domain in full (rest from reference TRBV19 and TRBJ1-5): DGGITQSPKYLFRKEGQNVTLSCEQNLNHDAMYWYRQDPGQGLRLIYYSQIVNDFQKGDIAEGYSVSREKKESFPLTVTSAQKNPTAFYLCASRVVRDSENQPQHFGDGTRLSIL.

This clonotype was found many times. This chain links TRBV29-1 with TRBJ1-4, with 7 bases aligning to TRBD1. V dropped 4 bases and J dropped 5; count of bases not matched to a gene: 13. Germline V gene lookup returns CDR1 SQVTM and CDR2 ANQGSEA. The CDR3 totals 16 residues. CDR3 DNA: TGCAGCGTTGTCGACCCGTCCGGGACAGCCAATGAAAAACTGTTTTTT. The encoded protein is CSVVDPSGTANEKLFF.

The genes are TRBV29-1 and TRBJ2-1; TRBD2 agrees at 10 bases. With 7 bases clipped from V and 7 bases from J, the junction kept 16 bases outside the gene matches. From germline, CDR1 is SQVTM and CDR2 ANQGSEA. The CDR3 totals 16 residues. Written as DNA, the CDR3 is TGCAGCGGAGAAGGCCTAGCGGGGGCAGTAAGGAATGAGCAGTTCTTC. It is translated as CSGEGLAGAVRNEQFF.

Written as DNA, the CDR3 is TGTGCCAGCAGCTTACCGGGACTAGAGGTAGTCTACGAGCAGTACTTC. It is translated as CASSLPGLEVVYEQYF. The chain carries TRBV7-2 and TRBJ2-7; 8 nucleotides align to TRBD2. CDR1 is SGHTA, CDR2 FQGNSA, per germline. J gave up 3 bases and V 2 bases, and 9 bases lay outside the gene matches. The CDR3 sequence is 16 residues long.

This chain links TRBV29-1 with TRBJ2-6; the D is unclear. V dropped 2 bases and J dropped 0 bases, with 5 bases sitting between them. This CDR3 region has 14 residues. Germline lookup yields CDR1 SQVTM and CDR2 ANQGSEA. CDR3 sequence: CSVELHSGANVLTF. Written as DNA, the CDR3 is TGCAGCGTTGAACTCCACTCTGGGGCCAACGTCCTGACTTTC.

The V and J genes are TRBV28 and TRBJ2-3; 9 bases fit TRBD1. The germline gives CDR1 MDHEN, CDR2 SYDVKM. The CDR3 has 16 amino acids. The trim removed 2 bases at V and 2 bases at J, leaving 5 bases unmatched. The CDR3 here is CASSLGTGSVTDTQYF. Written as DNA, the CDR3 is TGTGCCAGCAGTTTAGGGACAGGGTCGGTCACAGATACGCAGTATTTT.

The V gene is TRBV11-2, the J gene TRBJ2-7, with 12 bases aligning to TRBD2. V gave up 2 bases and J gave up 1 base; unmatched junction bases: 3. CDR3 length: 16 amino acids. Germline CDR1 reads SGHAT; CDR2 reads FQNNGV. The DNA for the CDR3 is TGTGCCAGCAGCTTACCGACTAGCGGGAGTTCCTACGAGCAGTACTTC. It yields the protein CASSLPTSGSSYEQYF.

This clonotype was seen a few times. The gene calls are TRBV29-1 and TRBJ2-4; D tentatively fits TRBD1 or TRBD2 (5 bases each). The V and J ends lost 0 bases and 11 bases respectively, with 17 bases between them. The germline gives CDR1 SQVTM, CDR2 ANQGSEA. CDR3 size: 14 residues. CDR3 nucleotides: TGCAGCGTTGAAGAAAGATCAGGTTCGGGGCTTCAGTACTTC. Its protein is CSVEERSGSGLQYF. Full variable domain (rest looked up from reference TRBV29-1 and TRBJ2-4): SAVISQKPSRDICQRGTSLTIQCQVDSQVTMMFWYRQQPGQSLTLIATANQGSEATYESGFVIDKFPISRPNLTFSTLTVSNMSPEDSSIYLCSVEERSGSGLQYFGAGTRLSVL.

This chain connects TRBV20-1 to TRBJ2-4; TRBD1 is a possible D gene (5 bases). V was clipped by 6 bases and J by 6 bases, with 12 bases between them. This CDR3 is 12 amino acids long. CDR1 and CDR2 from the germline V gene are DFQATT and SNEGSKA (reference sequence). The CDR3 spells CSAPNDRNIQYF. CDR3 bases: TGCAGTGCCCCGAATGACAGAAACATTCAGTACTTC.

The chain is built from TRBV6-6 and TRBJ2-4, with 7 bases matching TRBD2. The CDR3 runs to 13 residues. V lost 6 bases to trimming and J lost 6 bases; unmatched junction nucleotides: 5. From germline, CDR1 is MNHNY and CDR2 SVGAGI (reference sequence). The CDR3 reads CASRGWEGNIQYF. The CDR3 DNA follows: TGTGCCAGCAGAGGCTGGGAGGGAAACATTCAGTACTTC.

The chain recombines TRBV3-1 with TRBJ1-2; D is uncertain. Germline V gives CDR1 LGHDT, CDR2 YNNKEL (reference sequence). Trimming stripped 0 bases from V and 8 bases from J, with 7 bases between. The CDR3 totals 12 residues. The CDR3 loop is CASSQDLQGYTF. DNA for the CDR3: TGTGCCAGCAGCCAAGATCTCCAGGGCTACACCTTC.

The V call is TRBV10-3, the J call TRBJ2-7; TRBD1 might be the D (5 bases). The CDR3 totals 12 residues. V lost 6 bases to trimming and J lost 0 bases, with 6 bases between them. Germline V gene data show CDR1 as ENHRY and CDR2 as SYGVKD. DNA for the CDR3: TGTGCCATCAGCAGGGACTCCTACGAGCAGTACTTC. Translated, it gives CAISRDSYEQYF.

The rearrangement joins TRBV5-1 to TRBJ2-3; D gene uncertain. The germline V gene has CDR1 SGHRS and CDR2 YFSETQ. The length of the CDR3 is 14 residues. Trimming stripped 6 bases from V and 1 base from J, with 12 bases between. CDR3 protein: CASTWMDRTDTQYF. Written as DNA, the CDR3 is TGCGCCAGCACCTGGATGGACCGCACAGATACGCAGTATTTT.

This clonotype was detected a few times. The V and J genes are TRBV12-3 or TRBV12-4 and TRBJ1-1, with a possible D match to TRBD1 (5 bases). CDR3 size: 12 residues. Deletions cut 3 bases from V and 5 bases from J, with 7 bases between. For the CDR3, the DNA is TGTGCCAGCAGTTTTGCAGGGACTGAAGCTTTCTTT. It encodes CASSFAGTEAFF.

This chain joins TRBV4-1 and TRBJ2-7; D gene uncertain. The better agreement between TRBJ2-4 and the DNA end casts doubt on the J call. The CDR3 runs to 15 residues. Germline assignment: CDR1 MGHRA and CDR2 YSYEKL. CDR3 sequence reads: CASSDSGSAGNIQYF. The CDR3 DNA follows: TGCGCCAGCTCAGATTCCGGCAGCGCTGGGAACATTCAGTACTTC.

This clonotype has just a few counts. J is TRBJ2-5 and V is TRBV29-1; 7 bases fit TRBD1. Germline V gives CDR1 SQVTM, CDR2 ANQGSEA. The CDR3 is 13 amino acids. Unmatched junction bases numbered 7, after V lost 7 bases and J lost 2 bases. The DNA for the CDR3 is TGCAGCGCAGGGAACAGGGGTCAAGAGACCCAGTACTTC. This gives the protein CSAGNRGQETQYF. The variable domain in full, with the rest retrieved from reference TRBV29-1 and TRBJ2-5, is SAVISQKPSRDICQRGTSLTIQCQVDSQVTMMFWYRQQPGQSLTLIATANQGSEATYESGFVIDKFPISRPNLTFSTLTVSNMSPEDSSIYLCSAGNRGQETQYFGPGTRLLVL.

This clonotype was seen more than once but under ten times. The CDR3 reads CASRELAGASGANVLTF. For the CDR3, the DNA is TGTGCCAGCAGGGAATTAGCGGGGGCCTCTGGGGCCAACGTCCTGACTTTC. J is TRBJ2-6 and V is TRBV6-1; 9 bases fit TRBD2. The V gene end was trimmed by 6 bases and the J gene end by 0 bases; junction bases not matched to a gene: 6. The CDR3 spans 17 residues. Germline CDR1 and CDR2: MNHNS and SASEGT.

This clonotype appeared a few times. The chain is built from TRBV29-1 and TRBJ2-5; D call uncertain. Germline assignment: CDR1 SQVTM and CDR2 ANQGSEA. This CDR3 contains 11 residues. V shed 6 bases and J shed 5 bases, with 10 bases lying between them. CDR3 DNA: TGCAGCGTCGTCCCGAGCGAGACCCAGTACTTC. Translating gives CSVVPSETQYF.

This clonotype was seen ten or more times. V and J are TRBV4-3 and TRBJ1-2; no reliable D call. In germline, CDR1 is LGHNA, CDR2 YSLEER. With 3 bases removed from V and 0 bases from J, the gap between germline ends came to 8 bases. The CDR3 has 14 residues. In DNA, the CDR3 is TGCGCCAGCAGCCAGCAGGTAGCTAACTATGGCTACACCTTC. Translating it yields CASSQQVANYGYTF.

CDR3 sequence: CASSGRDRGHTNEKLFF. DNA of the CDR3: TGCGCCAGCAGCGGCCGGGACAGGGGGCACACTAATGAAAAACTGTTTTTT. The chain joins TRBV5-1 to TRBJ1-4, with TRBD1 matching over 12 bases. The trim removed 4 bases at V and 2 bases at J, leaving 6 bases unmatched. CDR3 length equals 17 residues. Germline-derived CDR1 and CDR2 are SGHRS and YFSETQ.